This T cell receptor (beta chain) emerged from a study of T cells in Graves' hyperthyroidism and ophthalmopathy. General observations from the study: Ophthalmopathy could be told apart from stable hyperthyroidism with a 13 V-J model. The model made its ophthalmopathy prediction, and onset followed a median around 6.9 months later.

This clonotype was found a few times. What it binds is unknown. Inclusion characteristics of ophthalmopathy patients comprised a Clinical Activity Score of at least 3, a NOSPECS grade of at least 4, and duration under 3 months. Using around 10 ml of fresh peripheral blood, PBMCs were prepared. This CDR3 has 15 amino acids. Per germline, CDR1 MGHRA and CDR2 YSYEKL. With 3 bases clipped from V and 8 bases from J, the junction kept 6 bases outside the gene matches. The investigators amplified TCR beta CDR3 regions from RNA transcripts. HTBI primers were employed in a first-round RT-PCR of the TCR CDR3. A single record per CDR3 protein comes from TCRdb applying MiXCR to the multiplex PCR reads. The sample shows about 400,000 distinct CDR3 sequences, over 13% of them seen only once.

The chain is built from TRBV4-1 and TRBJ1-4; 10 positions match TRBD1. The sample was blood. This receptor was identified in a man aged 45-60 years with Graves' ophthalmopathy. The CDR3 nucleotides are TGCGCCAGCAGCCATGGGACAGGGGCCGGGGAAAAACTGTTTTTT. Amino acids: CASSHGTGAGEKLFF.